The clone carrying this T cell receptor (beta chain) was seen many times. RNA served as the template for amplifying TCR beta CDR3 regions. HTBI-primed RT-PCR formed the first round, and a multiplex PCR formed the second. TCRdb processed the multiplex PCR reads anew with MiXCR; each CDR3 protein has one entry. In the table there are 350,000 to 450,000 distinct CDR3 sequences, around 21% of which are singletons. CDR1 DFQATT and CDR2 SNEGSKA come from the germline V gene (reference sequence). V dropped 3 bases and J dropped 0 bases, with 9 bases sitting between them. The CDR3 is 13 amino acids. These data come from a study of Graves' ophthalmopathy and Graves' hyperthyroidism. Physicians reached a diagnosis by relying on clinical symptoms, serum thyroxine, TRAb, thyroid ultrasound and orbital computed tomography. Fresh peripheral blood (approximately 9.2 ml) yielded the PBMCs.

The rearrangement joins TRBV20-1 to TRBJ2-7; D remains ambiguous. The TCR was taken from a woman aged 18-29 years with stable Graves' hyperthyroidism. The sample taken for sequencing was peripheral blood. As DNA, the CDR3 is TGCAGTGCTAGGGGCGCGCTCTCCTACGAGCAGTACTTC. Protein: CSARGALSYEQYF.